This T cell receptor (beta chain) was captured in a study of post-analysis software for immune sequencing data (dated by TCRdb to the mid-2010s). For context, the study as a whole: Disease courses on record covered relapsing-remitting, secondary progressive and progressive-relapsing multiple sclerosis, though some patients had no subtype annotation. The multiple sclerosis patient repertoires were compared with some twelve previously published healthy control repertoires from donors aged roughly 6 to 27 years. A subset of samples was prepared in parallel using single-end sample barcoding, then pooled and co-amplified after Illumina adapter ligation.

Beyond this particular receptor, the publication reports: Multiple sclerosis patients had significantly lower normalized Chao1 diversity than controls, a result that suggests substantial peripheral T-cell clonal expansion. Direct clustering with F measure revealed strong co-clustering of samples prepared in the same batch, which led to a batch-effect correction. The control group was slightly older than the multiple sclerosis patient group. Significantly higher frequencies in patients than in controls were found for about five TRBV segments, including TRBV5-6, TRBV5-1 and TRBV20-1.

Inclusive of the bounding cysteine and phenylalanine, the CDR3 is 15 residues long. The kept DNA is CDR3 alone, 45 bases in frame from the first base. The germline V gene gives CDR1 as SGDLS and CDR2 as YYNGEE. V loses 1 base of germline sequence and J loses 3 bases, and the interval between the two ends is 12 bases. The library was produced with PCR. Sequencing instrument: Illumina HiSeq 2500. To reduce PCR and sequencing biases, unique molecular identifiers were built into the TCR beta cDNA libraries. Every 1 to 10 million input T cells yielded about 500,000 cDNA molecules, meaning each molecule approximated one T cell. The patient libraries were prepared and sequenced using the same protocol as the earlier healthy control dataset. Within a given batch, samples were prepared together, multiplexed and sequenced on the same HiSeq lane. As for the authors' bioinformatics: MIGEC was used to process the raw barcoded reads, and molecular identifier groups with only a single read were discarded before consensus assembly and CDR3 extraction. VDJtools was used for post-analysis of the clonotype tables, and diversity was normalized by down-sampling every dataset to the size of the smallest sample. Repertoire overlap clustering matched CDR3 amino acid but not nucleotide sequences to correct batch-related cross-sample contamination. TCRdb passed the public sequencing reads through fastp at Q25 and MiXCR, retaining productive beta sequences. Each entry is one CDR3 protein sequence, shown with its most common DNA and genes. TCRdb's processing, not the authors' own work, is the source of the V and J calls. The sample table records more than 450,000 distinct CDR3 sequences; roughly 34% of these occur just once. Less than 6% of the sample rests with the top ten.

This clonotype was seen only a few times. No antigen is known for it. The sample holds no much larger clone one base away, and base qualities are not on file. To demonstrate the VDJtools post-analysis software, TCR beta repertoires were profiled from the peripheral blood of about a dozen young patients with multiple sclerosis. The multiple sclerosis patients were children and adolescents ranging in age from roughly 6 to 15 years. Sequencing input: blood. This clonotype originated in a girl aged 2 to 17 with multiple sclerosis. The chain employs TRBV9 and TRBJ2-3; a tentative D match to TRBD2 spans 6 bases. The DNA reads TGTGCCAGCAGCGTAAATCAGGAGGGGACAGATACGCAGTATTTT. This yields the protein CASSVNQEGTDTQYF.